The entry below describes one TCR beta chain. Germline CDR1 GTSNPN, CDR2 SVGIG (reference sequence). This CDR3 has 15 residues. The V gene end was trimmed by 3 bases and the J gene end by 6 bases; junction bases not matched to a gene: 8. TEMRA cells were FACS-enriched, while CD8+ and CD4+ T cells were negatively isolated. The data originate from a study of CD8 T cells in Susac syndrome. Random hexamers were used to reverse transcribe 0.5 to 1 ug of RNA. Amplification of TCR beta CDR3 by immunoSEQ multiplex PCR spanned 54 Vbeta and 13 Jbeta. MiXCR, run by TCRdb on the immunoSEQ multiplex PCR reads, gives a single entry per CDR3 protein. The data hold about 130,000 distinct CDR3 sequences, with over 75% observed a single time.

The sequencing sample was made of CD8+ T cells from PBMCs. This rearrangement joins TRBV30 to TRBJ1-6, with TRBD1 matching 7 bases. This receptor was identified in a human donor with multiple sclerosis. DNA of the CDR3: TGTGCCTGGAGAGACAGGGTCTACTCTAATTCACCCCTCCACTTT. This codes for CAWRDRVYSNSPLHF.